Detailed here is one TCR beta chain. As yet, its antigen is unknown. The data belong to a study of shared clonotypes between healthy human individuals. In the original workflow: Junction-only immunoSEQ sequences carried no quality scores, so filtering differed. Measured with immunoSEQ multiplex PCR; TCRdb has only the in-frame clones, and not every one. Clone size and the V and J calls come from that table; the DNA yielded D and trimming. The data show 2 million to 2.5 million clones, with about 90% seen just once and more than 0.35% held by the top ten. The length of the CDR3 is 15 residues. Germline loops: CDR1 MDHEN, CDR2 SYDVKM. The V segment lost 6 bases and the J segment 6 bases; nucleotides outside the gene matches: 11. General observations from the study: Between a few donors, naive CD4 clonotypes were shared at a level of roughly 5.5%. Larger estimated richness was generally seen in naive subsets than in memory subsets.

What was sequenced was naive CD4+ T cells from PBMCs. This sample's subset: CD45RA+ positively selected. The receptor comes from a man between 18 and 35 years old in good health. Some clones in this sample may be carry-over from other donors' samples. The chain uses TRBV28 and TRBJ1-1, with TRBD1 matching over 9 bases. The CDR3 is CASSQAGTGPPEAFF. The DNA of the CDR3 is TGTGCCAGCAGCCAGGCCGGGACAGGGCCCCCTGAAGCTTTCTTT.